The sequence of this T cell receptor beta chain was determined in a study of OX40 agonist ivuxolimab in advanced cancers. This clone was detected only once. Trimming cost V 0 bases and J 10 bases, with 20 bases left between them. Germline assignment: CDR1 SGHKS and CDR2 YYEKEE (reference sequence). The CDR3 length is 16 residues. TCRdb keeps only in-frame clones here, not all; method: immunoSEQ multiplex PCR. The sample has around 72,000 clones; approximately 81% are singletons. This specimen consisted of CD4+ or CD8+ T cells sorted from blood, obtained in a trial of the OX40 agonist ivuxolimab. This sequence joins TRBV5-5 and TRBJ2-1, with D possibly TRBD1 on 5 matching bases. The source is an adult with an advanced solid tumor such as melanoma, head and neck, liver or kidney cancer. The CDR3 is CASSLEGSNMLGEQFF. The CDR3 DNA sequence: TGTGCCAGCAGCTTGGAGGGGTCCAACATGCTCGGGGAGCAGTTCTTC.